This is a list of T cell receptor beta chains from one sample in a study of siplizumab effects on memory and regulatory T cells. Produced via immunoSEQ multiplex PCR; TCRdb's table is partial and in-frame only. This repertoire shows about 98,000 clones, about 90% found once; its top ten account for about 1.1%. The sample was CD4+ T cells sorted from blood. These receptor sequences come from a human donor in good health. CDR3s include the opening cysteine and the closing phenylalanine or tryptophan. Fields, in order: V gene, clone size, J gene, D gene, CDR3 DNA, CDR3 protein. D genes are given only for firm matches. Size tells how often a clone was seen (once, few, many) or the class of an expanded clone, and some rows leave it out.

TRBV5-4	-	TRBJ2-7	TRBD2	TGTGCCAGCAGCTGGGGATCGTCTAGCGGGAGAGGAGCGCTTGAGCAGTACTTC	CASSWGSSSGRGALEQYF
TRBV11-3	-	TRBJ2-2	TRBD2	TGTGCCAGCAGCCGGACTAGGCAAGACACCGGGGAGCTGTTTTTT	CASSRTRQDTGELFF
TRBV7-3	-	TRBJ2-5	-	TGTGCCAGCAGCTTATCCCCACAGGAGACCCAGTACTTC	CASSLSPQETQYF
TRBV19	-	TRBJ1-5	-	TGTGCCAGTAGCATACAGGGAAGCAATCAGCCCCAGCATTTT	CASSIQGSNQPQHF
TRBV7-2	-	TRBJ1-4	-	TGTGCCAGCAGCTTAGGCTGGAGCAATAATGAAAAACTGTTTTTT	CASSLGWSNNEKLFF
TRBV2	-	TRBJ2-7	TRBD1	TGTGCCAGCAGTCTGGGACAGGGGGGGTATTACGAGCAGTACTTC	CASSLGQGGYYEQYF
TRBV25-1	-	TRBJ2-5	-	TGTGCCAGCAGTCACTTGGGACAACAAGAGACCCAGTACTTC	CASSHLGQQETQYF
TRBV28	-	TRBJ1-4	-	TGTGCCAGCAGAACAGAGGGATCCACTAATGAAAAACTGTTTTTT	CASRTEGSTNEKLFF
TRBV5-1	-	TRBJ1-1	-	TGCGCCAGCAGCTTGTGGGCAAACACTGAAGCTTTCTTT	CASSLWANTEAFF
TRBV30	-	TRBJ1-4	-	TGTGCCTGGAGTGGTAGGGAAATTCGTGAAAAACTGTTTTTT	CAWSGREIREKLFF
TRBV11-2	-	TRBJ2-5	TRBD1	TGTGCCAGCAGCTTCACAGGGGGTGGGACCCAGTACTTC	CASSFTGGGTQYF
TRBV28	once	TRBJ2-2	-	TGTGCCAGCAGGAGGGAGGTCGGGGAGCTGTTTTTT	CASRREVGELFF
TRBV10-1	once	TRBJ2-5	-	TGCGCCAGCGCAGGAGTTGGCGTGGAGACCCAGTACTTC	CASAGVGVETQYF
TRBV30	-	TRBJ1-5	-	TGTGCCTGGAGTATAGTCGGTCTTTCCAATCAGCCCCAGCATTTT	CAWSIVGLSNQPQHF
TRBV27	-	TRBJ1-1	-	TGTGCCAGCAAGGTCGCCACTGAAGCTTTCTTT	CASKVATEAFF
TRBV5-4	-	TRBJ2-1	-	TGTGCCAGCAGCTTGGACCACGGGACTCACAATGAGCAGTTCTTC	CASSLDHGTHNEQFF
TRBV10-1	-	TRBJ2-7	TRBD2	TGCGCCAGCAGTGAGTCTCCCAAGGTAGCGGGATCCTACGAGCAGTACTTC	CASSESPKVAGSYEQYF
TRBV30	-	TRBJ1-1	-	TGTGCCTGGGTCAGAAAGAACACTGAAGCTTTCTTT	CAWVRKNTEAFF
TRBV11-1	-	TRBJ2-7	-	TGTGCCAGCAGCGTCCGGGACGGATACTCCTACGAGCAGTACTTC	CASSVRDGYSYEQYF
TRBV11-2	-	TRBJ1-1	TRBD1	TGTGCCAGCAGCACAGGACAGGGTCGAGCCACTGAAGCTTTCTTT	CASSTGQGRATEAFF
TRBV6-5	-	TRBJ1-2	-	TGTGCCAGCAGATCAGGCTATGGCTACACCTTC	CASRSGYGYTF
TRBV18	-	TRBJ1-2	-	TGTGCCAGCTCACCATCAGAATCCGTTTGGAGGTGGGGCTACACCTTC	CASSPSESVWRWGYTF
TRBV7-9	-	TRBJ2-3	-	TGTGCCAGCAGCTTAGGCTCCCTGAGCACAGATACGCAGTATTTT	CASSLGSLSTDTQYF
TRBV7-3	-	TRBJ2-1	TRBD1	TGTGCCAGCTCAGGGGGTAACGCCGTCAATGAGCAGTTCTTC	CASSGGNAVNEQFF
TRBV6-1	-	TRBJ1-5	-	TGTGCCAGCAGTGAAGTTAGGGGGGTGGGTGGTCAGCCCCAGCATTTT	CASSEVRGVGGQPQHF
TRBV29-1	-	TRBJ2-7	-	TGCAGCGTGACCGGGACGTCCCGGGACGAGCAGTACTTC	CSVTGTSRDEQYF
TRBV6-5	-	TRBJ2-2	-	TGTGCCAGCACCACCCCGGCTAGGGGCACCGGGGAGCTGTTTTTT	CASTTPARGTGELFF
TRBV30	-	TRBJ1-6	TRBD1	TGTGCCTGGAGTCCACTTAGGGGGCGCAATTCACCCCTCCACTTT	CAWSPLRGRNSPLHF
TRBV11-2	-	TRBJ2-5	-	TGTGCCAGCAGCTTAAGTCTTAGGGAGACCCAGTACTTC	CASSLSLRETQYF
TRBV7-3	once	TRBJ2-3	-	TGTGCCAGCAGCCCAAGCACAGATACGCAGTATTTT	CASSPSTDTQYF
TRBV6-1	-	TRBJ2-7	-	TGTGCCAGCAGTGTCTCCGGGACAAGAAGGTACGAGCAGTACTTC	CASSVSGTRRYEQYF
TRBV7-8	-	TRBJ1-2	TRBD1	TGTGCCAGCAGCATGTACGACAGGGACTATGGCTACACCTTC	CASSMYDRDYGYTF
TRBV28	few	TRBJ1-2	-	TGTGCCCTCGAGGGTATAGGTGGCTACACCTTC	CALEGIGGYTF